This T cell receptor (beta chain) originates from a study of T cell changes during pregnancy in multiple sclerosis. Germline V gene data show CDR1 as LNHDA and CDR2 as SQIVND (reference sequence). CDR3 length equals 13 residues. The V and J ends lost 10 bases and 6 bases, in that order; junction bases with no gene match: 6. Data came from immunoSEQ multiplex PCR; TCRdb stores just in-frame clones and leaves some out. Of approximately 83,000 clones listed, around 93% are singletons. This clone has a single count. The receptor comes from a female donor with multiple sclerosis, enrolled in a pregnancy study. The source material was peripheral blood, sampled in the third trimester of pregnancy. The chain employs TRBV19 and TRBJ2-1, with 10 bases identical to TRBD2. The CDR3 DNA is TGTGCCACCCGACTAGCGGGTATCAATGAGCAGTTCTTC. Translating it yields CATRLAGINEQFF.